This TCR beta chain was sequenced during a study of blood T cell repertoires in COVID-19. Study background: Sources were T cells, B-cell-depleted T cells, or PBMCs; the material itself was cDNA or gDNA.

There are 16 residues in the CDR3. CDR1 is LNHNV, CDR2 YYDKDF, per germline (reference sequence). J lost 3 bases, V lost 0 bases, and 5 bases had no gene match. This clone was found once. Libraries were prepared by immunoSEQ multiplex PCR; TCRdb keeps only in-frame clonotypes and omits some of them. In the table there are more than 95,000 clones, around 83% of which are singletons. Sequencing was carried out using peripheral blood. The source is a man of 80 years or more with active or convalescent COVID-19. V is TRBV15 and J is TRBJ2-3; 8 nucleotides align to TRBD2. This CDR3 is CATSRDQAGVTDTQYF. CDR3 DNA sequence: TGTGCCACCAGCAGAGATCAAGCGGGGGTTACAGATACGCAGTATTTT.